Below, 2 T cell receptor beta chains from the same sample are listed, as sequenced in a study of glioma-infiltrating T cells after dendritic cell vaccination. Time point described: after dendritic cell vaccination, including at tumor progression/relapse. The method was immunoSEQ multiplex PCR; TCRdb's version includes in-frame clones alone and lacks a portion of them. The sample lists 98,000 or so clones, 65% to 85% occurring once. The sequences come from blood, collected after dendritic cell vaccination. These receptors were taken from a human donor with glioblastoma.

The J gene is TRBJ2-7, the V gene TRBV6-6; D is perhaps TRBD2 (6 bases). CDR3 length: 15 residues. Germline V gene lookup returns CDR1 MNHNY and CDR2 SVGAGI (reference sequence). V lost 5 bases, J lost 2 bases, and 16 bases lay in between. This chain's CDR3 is CASSRAPGLPYEQYF. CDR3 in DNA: TGTGCCAGCAGTCGCGCGCCGGGACTTCCCTACGAGCAGTACTTC.

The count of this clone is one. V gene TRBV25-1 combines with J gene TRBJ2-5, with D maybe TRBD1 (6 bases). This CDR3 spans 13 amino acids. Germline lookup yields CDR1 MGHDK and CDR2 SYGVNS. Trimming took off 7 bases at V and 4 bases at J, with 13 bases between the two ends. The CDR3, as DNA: TGTGCCAGCACCGAAGGGGGTAGAGAGACCCAGTACTTC. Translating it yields CASTEGGRETQYF.